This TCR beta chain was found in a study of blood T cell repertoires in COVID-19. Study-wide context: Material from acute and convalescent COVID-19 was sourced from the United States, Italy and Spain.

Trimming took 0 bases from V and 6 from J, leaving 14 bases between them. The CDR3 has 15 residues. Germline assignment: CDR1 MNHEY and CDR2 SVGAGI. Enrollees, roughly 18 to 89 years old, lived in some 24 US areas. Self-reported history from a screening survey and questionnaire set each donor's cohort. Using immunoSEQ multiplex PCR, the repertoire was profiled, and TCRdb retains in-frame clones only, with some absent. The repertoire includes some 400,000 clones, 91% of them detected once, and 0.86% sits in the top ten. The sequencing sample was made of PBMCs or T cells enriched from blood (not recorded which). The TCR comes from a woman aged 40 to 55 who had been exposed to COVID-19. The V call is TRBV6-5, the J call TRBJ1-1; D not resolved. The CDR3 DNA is TGTGCCAGCAGTTACTCCTGGAAATTAAGCGCTGAAGCTTTCTTT. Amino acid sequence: CASSYSWKLSAEAFF.